This T cell receptor beta chain was captured in a study of blood T cell repertoires in COVID-19. Profiled with immunoSEQ multiplex PCR; TCRdb holds only in-frame clones, not every one. The sample carries 350,000 to 400,000 clones, roughly 86% recorded once. The V gene end was trimmed by 5 bases and the J gene end by 4 bases; junction bases not matched to a gene: 7. Germline V gene lookup returns CDR1 SNHLY and CDR2 FYNNEI. The CDR3 consists of 14 residues. Recruitment covered about two dozen US areas and drew participants whose ages spanned roughly 18 to 100 years. Recovered status in Cohort 3 required two negative PCRs, clearance, or symptom resolution.

The source is a woman aged 25 to 45 who had recovered from COVID-19. Source material: PBMCs or T cells enriched from blood (not recorded which). V is TRBV2 and J is TRBJ1-2; TRBD1 matches 7 bases. As DNA, the CDR3 is TGTGCCAGCAGTCCTCTACAGGGGATCTATGGCTACACCTTC. Translated, it gives CASSPLQGIYGYTF.